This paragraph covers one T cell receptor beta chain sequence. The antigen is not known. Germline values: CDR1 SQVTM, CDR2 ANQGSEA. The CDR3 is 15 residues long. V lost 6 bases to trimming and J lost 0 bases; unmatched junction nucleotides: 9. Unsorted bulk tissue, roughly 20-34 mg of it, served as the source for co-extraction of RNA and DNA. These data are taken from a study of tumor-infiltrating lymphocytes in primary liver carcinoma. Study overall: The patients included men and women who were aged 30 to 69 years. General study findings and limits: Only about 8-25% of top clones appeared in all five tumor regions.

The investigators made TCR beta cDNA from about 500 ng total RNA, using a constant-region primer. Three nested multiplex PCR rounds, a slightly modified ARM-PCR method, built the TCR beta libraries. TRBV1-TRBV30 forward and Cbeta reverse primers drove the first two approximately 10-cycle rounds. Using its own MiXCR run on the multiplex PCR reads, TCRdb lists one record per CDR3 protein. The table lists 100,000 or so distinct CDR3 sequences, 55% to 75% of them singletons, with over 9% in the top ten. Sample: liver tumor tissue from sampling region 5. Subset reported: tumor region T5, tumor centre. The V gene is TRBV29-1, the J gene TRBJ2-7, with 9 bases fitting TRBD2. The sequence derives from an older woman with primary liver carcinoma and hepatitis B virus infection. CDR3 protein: CSVQRLAVNSYEQYF. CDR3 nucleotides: TGCAGCGTCCAGAGACTAGCGGTAAACTCCTACGAGCAGTACTTC.